This paragraph reports one TCR beta chain. This clonotype came up many times. No cognate antigen has been identified for it. The sample holds no much larger clone one base away, and base qualities are not on file. This specimen comes from a study of regulatory T cells in long-lasting Graves disease (dated by TCRdb to the early 2020s). Regarding the study in general: In the newly diagnosed Graves' disease group, patients had been taking antithyroid drugs for less than 3 months. Persistent Graves' disease patients were compared with newly diagnosed Graves' disease patients by peripheral blood TCR sequencing and RNA sequencing. TCR sequencing covered 13 persistent and some 20 newly diagnosed Graves' disease patients, some 35 samples in total. The study was conducted in China and was registered as a clinical trial. Beyond this particular receptor, the publication reports: Compared with newly diagnosed patients, patients with persistent Graves' disease had lower TCR Shannon entropy and fewer highly expanded clones, which suggests clonal expansion. As a limitation, the authors acknowledged that the small sample size may reduce accuracy. Persistent patients shared more public clonotypes among themselves (under 3,000) than newly diagnosed patients did (approximately 870). Only peripheral blood was studied, because thyroid tissue, the primary lesion, was inaccessible. Sequencing and analysis were limited to the TCR beta chain.

The method behind the library was multiplex PCR. TCRdb names Illumina HiSeq 4000 as the instrument used. iRepertoire HTBI primers and Arm-PCR amplification of CDR3 regions were used to construct TCR beta libraries. Gel purification was performed on PCR products prior to sequencing. On the authors' methods: A total of fewer than 80 TRBV and more than twelve TRBJ segments were identified across samples and were used for gene usage analysis of CDR3 amino acid clonotypes. Filtered high-quality paired reads were merged into contigs using COPE and FqMerger. BLAST was used to align contigs to IMGT TRBV, TRBD and TRBJ reference genes, and CDR3 was defined according to IMGT. Any clonotype with a frequency above 0.1% was classified as a highly expanded clone. Repertoire diversity was measured by Shannon entropy, and V-J evenness by the Gini coefficient. Clonotypes shared by more than one individual were considered public. The raw public reads went through TCRdb reprocessing: fastp at Q25, MiXCR clone calling, in-frame beta chains kept. Merged by CDR3 protein, the rows form single entries marked with the most common genes and DNA. The V and J calls were determined by TCRdb, not by the authors. Counted in this sample were about 540,000 distinct CDR3 sequences; roughly 12% of them appeared once. The ten biggest clones cover roughly 9.7% of the sample.

Taken with the paper, the label for time point translates to: newly diagnosed GD, antithyroid drugs for less than 3 months. For both TCR sequencing and RNA sequencing, RNA was extracted from PBMCs in TRIzol. Graves' disease was diagnosed according to American Thyroid Association guidelines. The patients came from an endocrinology department in Xi'an, China. From each patient, around 9 milliliters of peripheral blood was collected into an EDTA anticoagulant tube. Ficoll Paque Plus density gradient separation was used to isolate PBMCs, and no further T cell sorting was performed. RNA quality was checked with an Agilent 2100 Bioanalyzer and agarose gel, and concentration with a NanoDrop 2000. These sequences were also reported in another study, on T cells in Graves' hyperthyroidism and ophthalmopathy. From the second report: Stable Graves' hyperthyroidism was defined as the absence of progression to ophthalmopathy over 18 months of follow-up. Hyperthyroidism patients were aged 18 to 65 years and newly diagnosed, with disease duration of less than 2 months. The study excluded patients with uncontrolled infections, other autoimmune diseases, pregnancy or lactation. Diagnoses relied on clinical symptoms, serum thyroxine and TRAb, thyroid ultrasound and orbital computed tomography. A first-round RT-PCR of the TCR CDR3 used the HTBI primer set with the Qiagen OneStep RT-PCR kit. Most expanded thyroid clonotypes (frequency above 0.001) were also detected in blood, a finding suggesting that blood repertoires may reflect thyroid immune responses. A model built on a 13 V-J signature distinguished ophthalmopathy from stable hyperthyroidism, reaching 85% to 90% sensitivity and about 81% specificity in cross-validation and 80%/75% in testing. In validation, the model predicted progression to ophthalmopathy a median of about 5.9 months before onset, with approximately 70% sensitivity and 72.22% specificity. To identify distinguishing TCR V-J signatures, a discovery cohort of about 100 patients was used, comprising 40 to 45 with Graves' ophthalmopathy and approximately 58 with stable Graves' hyperthyroidism. Prospective prediction of ophthalmopathy was tested in an independent validation cohort of 18 to 20 hyperthyroidism patients and some 17 patients who later progressed to ophthalmopathy. For training and testing, the roughly 97 patients in the discovery cohort were randomly divided in a 7:3 ratio. In more than five Graves' hyperthyroidism patients, the study also compared T-cell repertoires from thyroid tissue with T-cell repertoires from blood. After blood sampling, hyperthyroidism patients were treated with methimazole at a starting dose of 30 mg daily, and ophthalmopathy patients were treated with high-dose intravenous methylprednisolone. The libraries were constructed in a second round of multiplex PCR and then size-selected and purified. Libraries were sequenced paired-end with 100 bp reads on an Illumina HiSeq2000. SOAPnuke was used to process the raw data, throwing out any read that contained adapters or uncalled bases, had a mean Phred below 15, or lacked an exact constant-primer or identifier match. COPE v1.2.5 was used to merge high-quality paired reads, and clonotypes were defined as unique nucleotide sequences. Clonotypes were aligned to IMGT TRBV, TRBD and TRBJ reference segments using MiTCR v1.1. Only V-J combinations with frequency above 0.0001, covering 99% to 99.2% of repertoires, were analysed. The TCS score was defined as F50 (clonal expansion) divided by E x V (chaos), with BLOSUM62-based TCRdist calculated between CDR3 peptides within each V-J. Welch's t-statistics and random forest reduced roughly 530 V-J features to 13, which were used in a naive Bayes classifier (R e1071). Sample size was not statistically predetermined, and investigators were not blinded to group allocation. The paper describes TCR Vbeta CDR3 sequencing of 135 peripheral blood samples, made up of under 50 ophthalmopathy patients, 70 to 75 hyperthyroidism patients and roughly 17 progressor patients.

Sample: peripheral blood mononuclear cells (PBMCs), taken at new diagnosis, from a patient treated with antithyroid drugs. The source is a man between 25 and 39 years old with Graves disease. Donor details come from another sample of the same person, matched by shared clones.

The nucleotide sequence reads TGTGCCAGCAGTTCACGGGACAGCAACACTGAAGCTTTCTTT. The encoded protein is CASSSRDSNTEAFF. The chain joins TRBV12-3 or TRBV12-4 to TRBJ1-1; 7 junctional bases match TRBD1. Here V drops 4 bases and J drops 2 bases, and the junction holds 4 bases not matched to any gene. Its CDR3 holds 14 amino acids, cysteine through phenylalanine. The only DNA kept is the CDR3, 42 bases in frame from the first base.